This passage covers 29 T cell receptor beta chains from one sample sequenced in a study of T-cell memory formation after mild COVID-19. TCRdb fed the 5' RACE reads into MiXCR, producing one record per CDR3 protein. The sample includes hundreds of thousands of distinct CDR3 sequences, about a fifth of them seen just once. The sequenced sample was PBMCs or a T cell subset sorted from them (not recorded which). These receptor sequences come from an adult woman who had mild COVID-19 (a few samples of this study predate the infection). Cell type and time point are not known.

This clonotype occurred many times. The chain recombines TRBV5-1 with TRBJ2-1, with D perhaps TRBD2 (6 bases). Trimming pared 4 bases from V and 7 bases from J, leaving 18 bases between. CDR1 is SGHRS, CDR2 YFSETQ, per germline. The CDR3 loop spans 15 amino acids. CDR3 protein: CASSQETKGRNEQFF. CDR3 DNA: TGCGCCAGCAGCCAGGAAACCAAGGGGAGGAATGAGCAGTTCTTC.

V gene TRBV7-3 combines with J gene TRBJ2-4; 8 bases match TRBD1. Germline V gives CDR1 SGHTA, CDR2 FQGTGA. V was clipped by 4 bases and J by 8 bases; unmatched bases: 4. The CDR3 covers 13 residues. CDR3 DNA sequence: TGTGCCAGCAGCTCAGACAGGGGAGACATTCAGTACTTC. Translating gives CASSSDRGDIQYF.

This rearrangement joins TRBV5-1 to TRBJ2-1, with TRBD1 identical over 9 bases. The junction had 15 bases not matched to a gene; V was cut back by 6 bases and J by 8 bases. Germline values: CDR1 SGHRS, CDR2 YFSETQ. The CDR3 loop spans 16 amino acids. CDR3 nucleotide sequence: TGCGCCAGCACCTTCGTCACCGGGACAGGGTTCGATGAGCAGTTCTTC. Translated: CASTFVTGTGFDEQFF.

This clonotype was seen more than once but under ten times. This rearrangement joins TRBV4-2 to TRBJ2-1; no firm D call. With 2 bases removed from V and 1 base from J, the gap between germline ends came to 15 bases. Germline V lookup: CDR1 LGHNA, CDR2 YNFKEQ. The length of the CDR3 is 17 residues. The CDR3 loop reads CASSQYLGSVSYNEQFF. DNA for the CDR3: TGTGCCAGCAGCCAATACCTAGGATCGGTTTCCTACAATGAGCAGTTCTTC.

This clonotype showed up just a few times. Written as DNA, the CDR3 is TGCAGTGCTAGTGTTGTATCTGGCTACACCTTC. Encoded protein: CSASVVSGYTF. The chain carries TRBV20-1 and TRBJ1-2; D is undetermined. Germline-derived CDR1 and CDR2 are DFQATT and SNEGSKA (reference sequence). This CDR3 spans 11 amino acids. V lost 3 bases to trimming and J lost 7 bases, with 9 bases between them.

This clonotype was seen a handful of times. J is TRBJ1-5 and V is TRBV9, with D perhaps matching TRBD1 (6 bases). The V gene's germline CDR1 is SGDLS and CDR2 YYNGEE. The length of the CDR3 is 18 residues. Between the trimmed V and J ends, which lost 4 bases and 0 bases, there was a span of 20 bases. CDR3 nucleotides: TGTGCCAGCAGCTTGTCGCCAGGGGAGTCTAATAGCAATCAGCCCCAGCATTTT. It specifies CASSLSPGESNSNQPQHF. The full variable domain, with the rest looked up from reference TRBV9 and TRBJ1-5, is DSGVTQTPKHLITATGQRVTLRCSPRSGDLSVYWYQQSLDQGLQFLIQYYNGEERAKGNILERFSAQQFPDLHSELNLSSLELGDSALYFCASSLSPGESNSNQPQHFGDGTRLSIL.

This clonotype was seen a few times. The genes are TRBV20-1 and TRBJ2-1; D remains ambiguous. The V gene lost 2 bases and the J gene lost 8 bases, with 10 bases spanning the gap. CDR3 length equals 12 residues. CDR1 is DFQATT, CDR2 SNEGSKA, per germline (reference sequence). Here the CDR3 reads CSARTAGYEQFF. The CDR3 nucleotides are TGCAGTGCTAGAACAGCTGGCTATGAGCAGTTCTTC.

The chain uses TRBV6-5 and TRBJ2-7, with 9 bases lining up with TRBD1. CDR1 and CDR2 (germline): MNHEY, SVGAGI. The V and J ends lost 6 bases and 4 bases, in that order; junction bases with no gene match: 10. This CDR3 has 15 residues. The CDR3 loop is CASRRRDRVTYEQYF. CDR3 coding DNA: TGTGCCAGCAGAAGAAGGGACAGGGTCACATACGAGCAGTACTTC.

This clonotype has a handful of counts. V and J are TRBV10-3 and TRBJ2-7; 7 bases agree with TRBD2. Germline-derived CDR1 and CDR2 are ENHRY and SYGVKD. The CDR3 consists of 12 residues. After removal of 6 bases from V and 7 bases from J, the junction contained 6 bases not matched to a gene. Written as DNA, the CDR3 is TGTGCCATCAGCTCGGACGGGAGGGAGCAGTACTTC. It translates to CAISSDGREQYF.

The chain joins TRBV7-6 to TRBJ2-7, with 7 bases identical to TRBD2. Germline CDR1 and CDR2: SGHVS and FNYEAQ. This CDR3 spans 13 amino acids. Unmatched junction bases numbered 6, after V lost 4 bases and J lost 6 bases. In DNA form, the CDR3 reads TGTGCCAGCAGCTCCTTGACTAGCTCCGAGCAGTACTTC. It is translated as CASSSLTSSEQYF.

V is TRBV3-1 and J is TRBJ2-5; TRBD2 might be the D (6 bases). There are 16 residues in the CDR3. CDR1 and CDR2 from the germline V gene are LGHDT and YNNKEL (reference sequence). Trimming removed 2 bases at V and 2 bases at J, with 15 bases between. The CDR3 DNA reads TGTGCCAGCAGCCAAAACCCGGAGGGAGCTCAAGAGACCCAGTACTTC. It is translated as CASSQNPEGAQETQYF.

This sequence joins TRBV5-1 and TRBJ2-2, with unresolved D. The V end was cut by 8 bases, the J end by 0 bases, with 11 bases between. Germline CDR1 is SGHRS and CDR2 is YFSETQ. The CDR3 is 14 amino acids. Written as DNA, the CDR3 is TGCGCCAGTAAACGCGGCCCGAACACCGGGGAGCTGTTTTTT. Residues: CASKRGPNTGELFF.

V gene TRBV7-2 combines with J gene TRBJ1-4; D gene ambiguous. V gave up 5 bases and J gave up 5 bases, with 12 bases separating them. The length of the CDR3 is 14 residues. The germline gives CDR1 SGHTA, CDR2 FQGNSA. The CDR3 bases are TGTGCCAGCAGCCCGGGGTCCTCGAATGAAAAACTGTTTTTT. Amino acid sequence: CASSPGSSNEKLFF.

This chain joins TRBV29-1 and TRBJ1-1; D may be TRBD1 (6 bases). The CDR3 is made up of 12 amino acids. The V and J ends lost 7 bases and 3 bases respectively, with 12 bases between them. CDR1 and CDR2 from the germline V gene are SQVTM and ANQGSEA. CDR3 coding DNA: TGCAGCGGCCTAGGGGGGGACACTGAAGCTTTCTTT. This codes for CSGLGGDTEAFF.

The chain carries TRBV5-1 and TRBJ1-2; unclear D gene. The germline V gene has CDR1 SGHRS and CDR2 YFSETQ. Trimming stripped 4 bases from V and 1 base from J, with 14 bases between. There are 15 residues in the CDR3. The CDR3 protein is CASSIGTDNNYGYTF. CDR3 sequence (DNA): TGCGCCAGCAGCATAGGAACAGACAATAACTATGGCTACACCTTC.

This clonotype was counted between two and nine times. The chain is built from TRBV3-1 and TRBJ2-3; TRBD2 matches at 8 bases. The CDR3 contains 15 residues. Germline V gene sequence: CDR1 LGHDT, CDR2 YNNKEL (reference sequence). Unmatched junction bases numbered 5, after V lost 4 bases and J lost 2 bases. CDR3 sequence (DNA): TGTGCCAGCAGCCGAGCGGGAGAGCTCACAGATACGCAGTATTTT. Amino acids: CASSRAGELTDTQYF.

The V gene is TRBV20-1, the J gene TRBJ1-2; a possible D gene is TRBD1 (6 bases). V lost 3 bases, J lost 8 bases, and 13 bases lay in between. Germline CDR1 reads DFQATT; CDR2 reads SNEGSKA (reference sequence). There are 12 residues in the CDR3. The CDR3 sequence is CSARLGAGGYTF. DNA of the CDR3: TGCAGTGCTAGGCTGGGGGCAGGAGGCTACACCTTC.

This clonotype was detected ten times or more. The J gene is TRBJ1-2, the V gene TRBV5-6; 7 bases map to TRBD1. J gave up 4 bases and V 5 bases, and 11 bases lay outside the gene matches. Germline V gene sequence: CDR1 SGHDT, CDR2 YYEEEE. This CDR3 is 15 amino acids long. CDR3 sequence reads: CASSPTGTVLYGYTF. The CDR3 coding sequence is TGTGCCAGCAGTCCAACCGGGACAGTACTCTATGGCTACACCTTC.

The chain uses TRBV6-6 and TRBJ2-1; TRBD1 agrees at 11 bases. Germline trimming cut 6 bases from V and 0 bases from J; bases unmatched to any gene: 10. The germline V gene has CDR1 MNHNY and CDR2 SVGAGI (reference sequence). The CDR3 loop spans 18 amino acids. DNA of the CDR3: TGTGCCAGCAGATCGGACAGGGGGCCCCGAAGCTCCTACAATGAGCAGTTCTTC. This translates into CASRSDRGPRSSYNEQFF.

This clonotype was picked up a small number of times. The V gene is TRBV12-3 or TRBV12-4, the J gene TRBJ1-2, with D uncertain. Trimming took off 5 bases at V and 4 bases at J, with 8 bases between the two ends. The CDR3 has 12 amino acids. The CDR3 here is CASSPFAYGYTF. The CDR3 DNA reads TGTGCCAGCAGTCCTTTCGCCTATGGCTACACCTTC.

The chain joins TRBV5-1 to TRBJ1-1, with D possibly TRBD1 on 5 matching bases. Germline V gene sequence: CDR1 SGHRS, CDR2 YFSETQ. The CDR3 covers 14 residues. The V end lost 4 bases, the J end lost 7 bases, and 17 bases lay between the germline ends. Here the CDR3 reads CASSTGPATIEAFF. The CDR3 DNA reads TGCGCCAGCAGCACGGGACCCGCGACCATTGAAGCTTTCTTT. Complete variable domain (other parts from reference TRBV5-1 and TRBJ1-1): KAGVTQTPRYLIKTRGQQVTLSCSPISGHRSVSWYQQTPGQGLQFLFEYFSETQRNKGNFPGRFSGRQFSNSRSEMNVSTLELGDSALYLCASSTGPATIEAFFGQGTRLTVV.

In this sample, this clonotype turned up a few times. The chain couples TRBV15 to TRBJ1-1; D gene uncertain. This CDR3 is built from 13 residues. Germline-derived CDR1 and CDR2 are LNHNV and YYDKDF (reference sequence). V was shortened by 0 bases and J by 5 bases, with 7 bases between the two germline ends. CDR3 amino acids: CATSRDGETEAFF. As DNA, the CDR3 is TGTGCCACCAGCAGAGATGGGGAAACTGAAGCTTTCTTT.

The V and J genes are TRBV6-5 and TRBJ2-2; 8 bases are shared with TRBD2. In germline, CDR1 is MNHEY, CDR2 SVGAGI. V was pared by 6 bases and J by 7 bases, with 7 bases of the junction left unmatched. The CDR3 is 14 residues long. The CDR3 sequence is CASSGAGEGGELFF. The CDR3 nucleotides read TGTGCCAGCAGCGGAGCGGGAGAGGGCGGGGAGCTGTTTTTT.

V usage is TRBV12-3 or TRBV12-4 and J usage is TRBJ1-1; the D gene is possibly TRBD1 (6 bases). CDR3 length equals 16 residues. V was cut by 6 bases and J by 3 bases, with 20 bases left in between. CDR3 DNA: TGTGCCAGCAGGCCCCACCCCGGACAGAGACACACTGAAGCTTTCTTT. Amino acid sequence: CASRPHPGQRHTEAFF.

The chain uses TRBV7-3 and TRBJ2-1; TRBD1 matches at 9 bases. The ends lost 3 bases at V and 4 bases at J; junction bases unmatched: 7. The CDR3 contains 16 residues. Germline CDR1 reads SGHTA; CDR2 reads FQGTGA. This chain's CDR3 is CASSFSGQGRYNEQFF. The CDR3, as DNA: TGTGCCAGCAGCTTTTCGGGACAGGGAAGGTACAATGAGCAGTTCTTC.

The chain couples TRBV20-1 to TRBJ2-5; 8 bases agree with TRBD1. The CDR3 sequence is 15 residues long. The germline CDR1 and CDR2 sequences are DFQATT and SNEGSKA (reference sequence). Unmatched junction bases numbered 10, after V lost 4 bases and J lost 3 bases. The CDR3 is CSATLLDRGEETQYF. The CDR3 coding sequence is TGCAGTGCTACCCTCCTCGACAGGGGTGAAGAGACCCAGTACTTC.

The J gene is TRBJ1-1, the V gene TRBV10-3; weak D call: TRBD1 (6 bases). The germline gives CDR1 ENHRY, CDR2 SYGVKD. There are 14 residues in the CDR3. V was pared by 3 bases and J by 3 bases, with 11 bases between. CDR3 residues: CAISESGEHTEAFF. The CDR3 bases are TGTGCCATCAGTGAATCAGGGGAACACACTGAAGCTTTCTTT.

A few counts support this clonotype. This chain links TRBV5-1 with TRBJ2-7; 11 bases agree with TRBD1. J was trimmed by 2 bases and V by 3 bases; bases with no gene match: 4. Germline-derived CDR1 and CDR2 are SGHRS and YFSETQ. The CDR3 loop spans 15 amino acids. CDR3 sequence reads: CASSSRGQGAYEQYF. The CDR3 coding sequence is TGCGCCAGCAGCTCGAGGGGACAGGGGGCCTACGAGCAGTACTTC.

This clonotype was picked up a small number of times. This chain connects TRBV5-1 to TRBJ2-3; TRBD1 might be the D (6 bases). This CDR3 contains 16 residues. V was trimmed by 4 bases and J by 3 bases, leaving 18 bases between them. The germline V gene encodes CDR1 SGHRS and CDR2 YFSETQ. The CDR3 here is CASSNKGERSTDTQYF. CDR3 in DNA: TGCGCCAGCAGCAACAAGGGGGAGAGGTCGACAGATACGCAGTATTTT.